Below, one T cell receptor beta chain is given with its context. No cognate antigen has been identified for it. The input lacks base qualities; no much larger clone sits a single base away. In total, over 600 healthy bone marrow donors made up the cohort. At the time of sampling, all cohort members were nominally healthy, though unrecorded immune exposures were likely present. The donor tested CMV seronegative and was one of the 352 seronegative cohort members. A peripheral blood sample was collected from each donor, and TCR beta sequencing was performed on peripheral blood mononuclear cells. The Qiagen DNeasy Blood Extraction Kit was used to extract genomic DNA from the blood cell samples. Library preparation was by the immunoSEQ multiplex PCR assay. The multiplex PCR relied on a mix of 60 forward primers for TCR Vbeta segments and 13 reverse primers for TCR Jbeta segments. The CDR3 region of rearranged TCR beta genes was amplified from genomic DNA with a multiplex PCR assay. On the Illumina HiSeq System, the amplified TCR beta libraries were sequenced as 87-base-pair reads. The original methods were these. A later analysis tallied roughly 80 million unique TCR beta chains across the 700 or so repertoires, and approximately 9.9 million of those chains were shared by two or more donors. To remove PCR and sequencing errors, raw reads were error-corrected and collapsed into unique sequences using a nearest-neighbor algorithm that merged closely related sequences. V, D and J gene segments were assigned by aligning CDR3 sequences to IMGT reference sequences. For a sequence to be retained, at least a six-nucleotide match to both a V gene segment and a J gene segment was required. A rearrangement counted as productive if the CDR3 had no stop codons and remained in frame with V and J, and every other rearrangement counted as non-productive. CDR3 was defined according to IMGT convention as the region running from the second conserved V-encoded cysteine to the conserved J-encoded phenylalanine. In an earlier analysis of more than 550 of the donors, sequences lacking an unambiguous match to a single V gene segment were excluded. In an earlier analysis of approximately 590 of the donors, a V segment was called functional when productive rearrangements were above 56.7%, and segregating when the standard deviation between donors exceeded 5%. To diagnose cytomegalovirus status from the catalog of TCR beta chain sequences, a statistical classification framework was built. In a later analysis, V and J genes were assigned by comparing TCR nucleotide sequences against IMGT/GENE-DB human TR gene sequences. The TCRdist pipeline was used in a later analysis to assign CDR3 sequences and most-parsimonious VDJ recombination scenarios. In a later analysis, each TCR beta chain was defined by its CDR3 amino acid sequence together with its V-gene family, and reads without a unique V-gene family were excluded. In a later analysis, a few hundred highly shared, low-generation-probability nucleotide sequences were removed to address suspected cross-contamination and a sequencing artifact. For each public chain, a later analysis derived a clonal expansion index from normalized ranks of inferred template counts within each repertoire. In a later analysis, generation probabilities were computed with a VDJ recombination model fitted to out-of-frame rearrangements, and the resulting probabilities were checked against IGoR. A later analysis scored TCR-TCR, TCR-HLA and TCR-CMV co-occurrence with hypergeometric tests, applying a repertoire-size bias correction to TCR pairs. A later analysis estimated false discovery rates by permuting HLA or CMV assignments 20 times. A later analysis grouped co-occurring TCRs with DBSCAN, adding TCRdist sequence similarity when clustering within HLA-allele-positive subsets. Co-occurrence clustering excluded repertoires with fewer than 30,000 or more than 120,000 public chains, plus five with anomalous nucleotide sharing. The source is immuneACCESS, and TCRdb retained only in-frame sequences with V and J called. Part of the clones is not carried over; for the studies checked, unresolved V genes explain less than half of this, and the remainder is unexplained. V, J and clone size are those of that table, while D and trimming were read from the DNA. Here the sample has about 93,000 clones; roughly 77% occur a single time. Together, the top ten hold about 7.3% of the sample.

The germline ends are 13 bases apart after V is trimmed by 7 bases and J by 6 bases. There are 14 amino acids in the CDR3, from cysteine to phenylalanine inclusive. The read is trimmed to its CDR3 DNA, 42 bases read in frame from base 1. From a lookup of the germline V gene, CDR1 and CDR2 are SNHLY and FYNNEI. The data are from a study of cytomegalovirus exposure and HLA in healthy donors (dated by TCRdb to 2015 to 2018). About the investigation overall: According to an earlier analysis of a few hundred of the donors, roughly 180 million T cells yielded some 110 million unique TCR beta sequences and 250 to 350 Gb of sequence data. An early release covering just under 650 HLA-typed donors comprised about 290 gigabases of sequencing data and tens of millions of unique TCR sequences. The genetic ancestry cluster associated with self-reported Caucasian donors included 81% of the approximately 410 genotyped donors. The aim of the study was to test whether cataloging public T cell receptors could identify signatures of past pathogen exposure. The study profiled the T cell repertoires of hundreds of subjects by immunosequencing and related them to cytomegalovirus serostatus. Along with the approximately 700-subject first cohort, a separate validation cohort of 120 different subjects was used. To predict cytomegalovirus infection status, the study brought together high-throughput TCR immunosequencing, statistical association of individual TCRs with disease status, and machine learning. To study patterns of TCR occurrence, a later analysis re-analyzed previously published TCR beta repertoires from around 670 donors and added high-resolution HLA genotyping. The later analysis used no new phenotypic data to find candidate immune exposures, relying instead on TCR beta sequences and their occurrence across donors. An earlier analysis of fewer than 750 of the donors used high-throughput TCR beta sequencing to judge whether each TCR beta V gene segment behaved as functional or pseudogenic. Donor age, sex, ethnicity and CMV serostatus were compiled alongside the repertoire data. A later genetic analysis took genome-wide SNP genotypes for about three fifths of the 666 donors and used that subset as a discovery cohort. All discovery cohort repertoires had been generated on a single sequencing platform. HLA typing included class I and class II loci at four-digit resolution. Typing coverage differed by locus: A, B, C, DRB1 and DQB1 were typed in roughly 620-640 donors, DQA1 in 522, DPA1 in 600 to 610, and DPB1 in around 490. A handful of DR-DQ haplotypes were handled as single units for association and clustering because linkage in the cohort was strong. Among some 400 genotyped donors of the cohort, an average of around 220,000 unique TCR beta nucleotide sequences was sequenced per donor, of which about 19% were non-productive.

Points the paper makes about the study in general: A later analysis found that HLA-associated TCR beta chains were more clonally expanded and had lower generation probabilities than equally common non-associated chains. According to a later analysis, TCR association rates differed among HLA loci, with DRB1 alleles showing the most associated TCRs and HLA-C alleles showing the fewest. According to a later analysis, most CMV-associated TCR beta chains appeared to be HLA-restricted, and the HLA associations seemed to be driven largely by CMV exposure. Broadly in line with IMGT annotations, most TCR beta V segments showed up in productive rearrangements about 87% or about 30% of the time in an earlier analysis of around 550 of the donors. A later genetic analysis associated a missense DCLRE1C variant with V-gene and J-gene trimming of TCR beta chains, and an independent cohort replicated the association. Correlated functional status among segregating V segments might be attributable to linkage disequilibrium, but an unknown experimental factor could not be ruled out. Some IMGT-functional V segments, including TRBV6-2 and TRBV6-3, could not be told apart with the 87-base-pair reads, so those segments were excluded. Assigning TCR associations to individual alleles was difficult when HLA alleles, especially DR and DQ, strongly co-occurred. A cluster of highly shared sequence variants was judged likely to be a technical artifact of the sequencing pipeline. Specific HLA alleles were associated with about 17,000 TCR beta sequences at a false discovery rate of 0.05 in a later analysis. Approximately 18 rarely observed V segments, including chromosome 9 orphons, were excluded from the earlier analysis of some 590 of the donors because counts were too low. Several of the top co-occurrence clusters appeared to be linked to parvovirus B19, influenza, CMV and Epstein-Barr virus, according to a later analysis. The authors suggested that the approach could potentially be extended to other disease states and immunological phenotypes. Only TCR beta chains were sequenced in this cohort, and the absence of alpha or paired-chain data limited detectable features. The only immune exposure information available for the cohort was CMV serostatus. Across donors, most TCR sequences were observed very rarely, whereas some public TCRs were present in many individuals. The classifier was reported to diagnose cytomegalovirus status with high specificity and sensitivity in both the original cohort and the validation cohort. The study gave a list of 150 to 200 TCR beta chains associated with cytomegalovirus. Because HLA typing was missing for some donors at each locus, association tests included only the typed subset. A later genetic analysis reported fewer N-insertions in productive TCRs among donors in an Asian-associated ancestry cluster than the approximately 670-donor mean. In vitro tests confirmed that a few of the cytomegalovirus-associated TCR beta chains recognize cytomegalovirus antigens. A further reported finding was that TCR beta sequences accurately predicted the HLA-A and HLA-B alleles for most subjects in the first cohort. Roughly uniform sequencing depth across donors was assumed in presence/absence analyses, although this assumption may not hold.

The sample consisted of PBMCs. The V gene is TRBV2 and the J gene is TRBJ2-6; the D region possibly corresponds to TRBD1 (6 bases align). The sequence derives from a young man in good health and CMV-seronegative. For the CDR3, the sequence is CASTTGYEANVLTF. The DNA reads as follows: TGTGCCAGCACCACAGGGTATGAGGCCAACGTCCTGACTTTC.